Here is one TCR beta chain with its context. The antigen remains undetermined. This sample was included in a study of cytomegalovirus exposure and HLA in healthy donors. Across the study: Some 85 million unique TCRs from HLA-typed donors were held in an early data release.

V lost 4 bases and J 1 base, leaving 10 bases between the germline ends. This CDR3 region has 14 residues. Germline V gene lookup returns CDR1 LNHDA and CDR2 SQIVND (reference sequence). Study conclusions and caveats: Earlier results showed most TCR beta V segments being productive about 90% or about 30% of the time. Researchers counted some 150 TCR beta chains as cytomegalovirus-associated.

13 Jbeta primers and 60 Vbeta primers were used for the PCR. Produced via immunoSEQ multiplex PCR; TCRdb's table is partial and in-frame only. Recorded for this sample: 190,000 or so clones. This receptor was obtained from a boy younger than 18 in good health and CMV-seronegative. The sample taken for sequencing was PBMCs. The V call is TRBV19, the J call TRBJ1-2; D perhaps matches TRBD1 (5 bases). The CDR3 sequence: CASSSGRGNYGYTF. The DNA of the CDR3 is TGTGCCAGTAGTAGCGGGAGGGGTAACTATGGCTACACCTTC.